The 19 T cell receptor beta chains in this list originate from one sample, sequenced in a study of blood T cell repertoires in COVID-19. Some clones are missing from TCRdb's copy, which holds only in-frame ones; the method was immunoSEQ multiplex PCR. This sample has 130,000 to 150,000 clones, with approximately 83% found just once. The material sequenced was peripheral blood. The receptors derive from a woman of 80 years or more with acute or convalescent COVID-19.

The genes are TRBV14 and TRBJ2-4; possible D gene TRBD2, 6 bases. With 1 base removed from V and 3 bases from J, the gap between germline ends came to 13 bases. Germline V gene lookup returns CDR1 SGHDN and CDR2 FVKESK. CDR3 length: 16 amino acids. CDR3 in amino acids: CASSQARRGLKNIQYF. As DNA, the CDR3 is TGTGCCAGCAGCCAAGCGCGGCGGGGCCTCAAAAACATTCAGTACTTC. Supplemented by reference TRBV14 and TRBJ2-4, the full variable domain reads EAGVTQFPSHSVIEKGQTVTLRCDPISGHDNLYWYRRVMGKEIKFLLHFVKESKQDESGMPNNRFLAERTGGTYSTLKVQPAELEDSGVYFCASSQARRGLKNIQYFGAGTRLSVL.

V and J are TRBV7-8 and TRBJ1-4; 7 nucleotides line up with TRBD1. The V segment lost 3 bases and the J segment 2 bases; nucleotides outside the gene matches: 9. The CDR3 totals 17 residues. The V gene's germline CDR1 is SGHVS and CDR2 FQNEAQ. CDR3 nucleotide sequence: TGTGCCAGCAGCTTTTACAGGGGTTTAGCGACTAATGAAAAACTGTTTTTT. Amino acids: CASSFYRGLATNEKLFF.

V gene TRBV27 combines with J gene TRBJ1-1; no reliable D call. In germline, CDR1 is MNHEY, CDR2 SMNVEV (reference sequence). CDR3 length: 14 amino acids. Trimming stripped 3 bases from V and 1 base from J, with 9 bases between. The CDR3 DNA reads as TGTGCCAGCAGTTTTTACCCAGGGAACACTGAAGCTTTCTTT. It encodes CASSFYPGNTEAFF.

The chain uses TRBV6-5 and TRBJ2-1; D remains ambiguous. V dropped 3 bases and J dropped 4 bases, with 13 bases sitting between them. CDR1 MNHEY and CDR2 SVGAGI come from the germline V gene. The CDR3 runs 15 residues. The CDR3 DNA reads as TGTGCCAGCAGTTATCGTCTGACTCCTTACAATGAGCAGTTCTTC. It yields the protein CASSYRLTPYNEQFF.

The CDR3 reads CASSVGTYEQYF. The DNA for the CDR3 is TGTGCCAGCAGCGTCGGGACCTACGAGCAGTACTTC. The chain links TRBV5-6 to TRBJ2-7; D possibly corresponds to TRBD2 (5 bases). Deletions cut 4 bases from V and 2 bases from J, with 7 bases between. Germline assignment: CDR1 SGHDT and CDR2 YYEEEE. This CDR3 has 12 amino acids.

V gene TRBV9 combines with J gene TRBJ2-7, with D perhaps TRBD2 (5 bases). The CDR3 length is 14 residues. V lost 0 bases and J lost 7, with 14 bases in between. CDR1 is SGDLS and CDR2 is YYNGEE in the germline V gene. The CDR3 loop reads CASSVVTAGGEQYF. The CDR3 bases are TGTGCCAGCAGCGTAGTGACGGCAGGCGGGGAGCAGTACTTC.

The CDR3 nucleotides are TGCGCCAGCACCGAACAGGGAATTAACTACGAGCAGTACTTC. Translating gives CASTEQGINYEQYF. The genes are TRBV5-1 and TRBJ2-7, with D tentatively TRBD1 (6 bases). From germline, CDR1 is SGHRS and CDR2 YFSETQ. The CDR3 totals 14 residues. Deletions cut 6 bases from V and 3 bases from J, with 16 bases between. The variable domain in full, with the rest retrieved from reference TRBV5-1 and TRBJ2-7, is KAGVTQTPRYLIKTRGQQVTLSCSPISGHRSVSWYQQTPGQGLQFLFEYFSETQRNKGNFPGRFSGRQFSNSRSEMNVSTLELGDSALYLCASTEQGINYEQYFGPGTRLTVT.

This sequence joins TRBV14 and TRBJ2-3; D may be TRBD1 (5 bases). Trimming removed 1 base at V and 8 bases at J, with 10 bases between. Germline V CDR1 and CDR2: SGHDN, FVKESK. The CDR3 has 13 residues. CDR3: CASSQVPQGTQYF. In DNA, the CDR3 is TGTGCCAGCAGCCAAGTACCCCAGGGTACGCAGTATTTT.

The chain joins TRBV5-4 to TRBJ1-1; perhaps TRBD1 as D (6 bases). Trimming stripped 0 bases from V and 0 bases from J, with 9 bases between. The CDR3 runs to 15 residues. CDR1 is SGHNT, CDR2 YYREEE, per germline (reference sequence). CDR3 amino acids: CASSLDQGMNTEAFF. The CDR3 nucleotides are TGTGCCAGCAGCTTGGATCAGGGGATGAACACTGAAGCTTTCTTT.

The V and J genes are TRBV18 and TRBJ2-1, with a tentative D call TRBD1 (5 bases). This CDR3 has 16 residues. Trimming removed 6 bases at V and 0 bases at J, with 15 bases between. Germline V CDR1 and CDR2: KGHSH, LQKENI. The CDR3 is CASSLRQKSSYNEQFF. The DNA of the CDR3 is TGTGCCAGCTCCCTTAGACAGAAAAGCTCCTACAATGAGCAGTTCTTC. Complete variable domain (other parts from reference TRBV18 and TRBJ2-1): NAGVMQNPRHLVRRRGQEARLRCSPMKGHSHVYWYRQLPEEGLKFMVYLQKENIIDESGMPKERFSAEFPKEGPSILRIQQVVRGDSAAYFCASSLRQKSSYNEQFFGPGTRLTVL.

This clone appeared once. The CDR3 coding sequence is TGTGCCAGCAGTCCCCAGGGAGGGGTGGGGGAAAAACTGTTTTTT. Its translation is CASSPQGGVGEKLFF. The V call is TRBV2, the J call TRBJ1-4; D is perhaps TRBD1 (5 bases). The CDR3 extends over 15 amino acids. Trimming took off 5 bases at V and 8 bases at J, with 18 bases between the two ends. CDR1 is SNHLY and CDR2 is FYNNEI in the germline V gene. The full variable domain, its missing parts supplied by reference TRBV2 and TRBJ1-4, is EPEVTQTPSHQVTQMGQEVILRCVPISNHLYFYWYRQILGQKVEFLVSFYNNEISEKSEIFDDQFSVERPDGSNFTLKIRSTKLEDSAMYFCASSPQGGVGEKLFFGSGTQLSVL.

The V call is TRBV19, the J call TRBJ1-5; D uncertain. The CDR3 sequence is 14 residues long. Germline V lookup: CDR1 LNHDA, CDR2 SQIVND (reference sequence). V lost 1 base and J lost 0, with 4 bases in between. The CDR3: CASSIVISNQPQHF. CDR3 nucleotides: TGTGCCAGTAGTATAGTTATTAGCAATCAGCCCCAGCATTTT.

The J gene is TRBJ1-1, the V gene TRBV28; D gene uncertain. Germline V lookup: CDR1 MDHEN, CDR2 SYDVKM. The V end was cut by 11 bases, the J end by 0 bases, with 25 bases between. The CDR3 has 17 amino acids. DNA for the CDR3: TGTGCCTGCAATAGGAGGGCATCTCATACCCTGAACACTGAAGCTTTCTTT. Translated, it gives CACNRRASHTLNTEAFF.

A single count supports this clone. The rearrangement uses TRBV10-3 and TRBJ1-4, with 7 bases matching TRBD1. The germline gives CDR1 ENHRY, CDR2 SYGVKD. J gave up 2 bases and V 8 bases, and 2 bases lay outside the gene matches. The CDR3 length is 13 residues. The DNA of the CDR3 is TGTGCCATCCAGGGGGATACTAATGAAAAACTGTTTTTT. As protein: CAIQGDTNEKLFF.

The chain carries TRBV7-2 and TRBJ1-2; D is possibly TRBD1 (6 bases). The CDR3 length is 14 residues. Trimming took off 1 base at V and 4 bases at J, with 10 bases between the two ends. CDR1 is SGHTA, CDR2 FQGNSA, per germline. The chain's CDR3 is CASSLDRVGYGYTF. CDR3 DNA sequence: TGTGCCAGCAGCTTAGACAGGGTCGGCTATGGCTACACCTTC.

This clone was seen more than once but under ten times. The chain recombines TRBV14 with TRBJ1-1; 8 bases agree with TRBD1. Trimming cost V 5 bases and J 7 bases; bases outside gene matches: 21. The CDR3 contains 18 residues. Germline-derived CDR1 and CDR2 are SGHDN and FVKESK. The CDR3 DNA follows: TGTGCCAGCAGCTTCCGGACAGGGCAAGGAACTGGGACGATTGAAGCTTTCTTT. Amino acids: CASSFRTGQGTGTIEAFF.

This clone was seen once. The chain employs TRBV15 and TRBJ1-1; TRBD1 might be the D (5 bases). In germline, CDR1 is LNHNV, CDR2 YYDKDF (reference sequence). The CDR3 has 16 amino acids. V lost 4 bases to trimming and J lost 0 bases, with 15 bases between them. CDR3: CATSNPVGVMNTEAFF. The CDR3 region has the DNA TGTGCCACCAGCAACCCGGTAGGGGTGATGAACACTGAAGCTTTCTTT.

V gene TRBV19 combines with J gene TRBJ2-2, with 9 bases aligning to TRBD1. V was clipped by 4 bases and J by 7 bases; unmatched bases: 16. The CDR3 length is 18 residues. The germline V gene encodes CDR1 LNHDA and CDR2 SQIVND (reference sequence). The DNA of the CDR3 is TGTGCCAGTAGTACCCGTGGGCCGGGACAGGGCATTAACGGGGAGCTGTTTTTT. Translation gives CASSTRGPGQGINGELFF.

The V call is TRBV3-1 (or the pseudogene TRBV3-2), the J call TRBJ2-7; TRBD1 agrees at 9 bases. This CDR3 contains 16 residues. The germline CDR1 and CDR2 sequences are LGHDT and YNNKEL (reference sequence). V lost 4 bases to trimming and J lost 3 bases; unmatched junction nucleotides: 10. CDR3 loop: CASSPTTNRGLYEQYF. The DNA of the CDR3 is TGTGCCAGCAGCCCTACAACAAACAGGGGGCTCTACGAGCAGTACTTC.